This T cell receptor (beta chain) was sequenced in a study of blood T cell repertoires in COVID-19. About the research overall: There were acute and convalescent COVID-19 samples, and they came from the United States, Italy and Spain. T cells, B-cell-depleted T cells, or PBMCs supplied cDNA or gDNA.

The CDR3 totals 14 residues. Germline lookup yields CDR1 SGHTS and CDR2 YDEGEE. Trimming cost V 3 bases and J 2 bases, with 11 bases left between them. Per the study methods: Reference gene primer amplification yielded estimated nucleated cell counts. Sequencing used immunoSEQ multiplex PCR; TCRdb keeps in-frame clones, though not all of them. V, J and clone size derive from that table, while D and trimming were established from the DNA sequence. The table includes about 78,000 clones, over 80% detected once. The clonotype comes from a man aged 50 to 59 with acute or convalescent COVID-19. Sequencing was done on a sample of peripheral blood. The chain carries TRBV5-8 and TRBJ2-5, with TRBD2 as a possible D gene (6 bases). CDR3 in amino acids: CASSSGVGQETQYF. The CDR3 DNA follows: TGTGCCAGCAGCTCGGGGGTGGGGCAAGAGACCCAGTACTTC.